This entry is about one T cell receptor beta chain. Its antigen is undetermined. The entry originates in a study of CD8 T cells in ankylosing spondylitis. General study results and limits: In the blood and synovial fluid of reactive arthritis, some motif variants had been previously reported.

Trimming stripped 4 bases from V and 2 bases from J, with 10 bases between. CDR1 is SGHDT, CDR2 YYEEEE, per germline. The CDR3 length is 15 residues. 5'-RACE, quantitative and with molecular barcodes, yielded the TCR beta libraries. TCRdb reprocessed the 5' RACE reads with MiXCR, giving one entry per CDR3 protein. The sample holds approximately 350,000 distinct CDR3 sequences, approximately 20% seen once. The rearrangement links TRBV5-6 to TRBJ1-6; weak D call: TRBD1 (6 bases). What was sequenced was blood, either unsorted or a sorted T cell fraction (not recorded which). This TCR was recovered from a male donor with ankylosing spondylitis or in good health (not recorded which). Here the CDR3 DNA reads TGTGCCAGCAGCCCGGGACATACCTATAATTCACCCCTCCACTTT. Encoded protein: CASSPGHTYNSPLHF.